This T cell receptor (beta chain) was sequenced for a study of blood T cell repertoires in COVID-19 (dated by TCRdb to the early 2020s). About the investigation overall: The collaborator samples originated in the United States, Italy and Spain and spanned the acute and convalescent phases of COVID-19. The material from the prospective study consisted of cDNA or gDNA derived from T cells, B-cell-depleted T cells, or PBMCs. Deeply sampled blood TCRbeta repertoires from subjects exposed to, actively infected with, or recovered from COVID-19 were included in the dataset. The repertoires were released in a freely available public database meant as a resource for research on the immune response to SARS-CoV-2. The samples were drawn from two sources: the first 160 participants of the ongoing ImmuneRACE study, and 1,000 to 1,500 subjects contributed by 6 global collaborators. A de-identified subject ID, COVID-19 status, age in years and sex were almost always included in the sample metadata. HLA class I and class II types, where available, came from metadata supplied by the sample provider rather than from assay-based typing. Study-wide findings and limitations: The quantity of clinical and demographic metadata differed by source and by participant and was supplied without curation.

Whole blood was collected in K2EDTA tubes by collaborating institutions according to the institutions' own protocols. Collaborator samples were shipped for TCRbeta analysis as frozen whole blood, isolated PBMCs, or DNA extracted from either sample type. The immunoSEQ Assay, a bias-controlled multiplex PCR, was used to amplify TCRbeta CDR3 regions from genomic DNA. The study's processing was this. The number of nucleated cells in each sample was estimated by amplification of reference gene primers within the assay. To quantify the absolute abundance of each unique TCRbeta CDR3 rearrangement, sequence reads were collapsed and filtered. For each sample, productive Simpson clonality was calculated as the square root of Simpson's diversity index over productive rearrangements. In TCRdb, the immuneACCESS table is reduced to in-frame sequences with V and J assigned. These tables do not hold every clone; where another copy was compared, an unresolved V gene accounts for under half, and the others remain unexplained. That table gives V, J and clone size, and the DNA gave D and trimming. This sample holds 250,000 to 300,000 clones; approximately 86% were observed only once. The ten largest clones capture roughly 1.9% of the sample.

Points on this clone: Its antigen is currently not known. No base quality values were provided; no much bigger clone lies one nucleotide off.

The CDR3 contains 20 residues, cysteine and phenylalanine counted. Only the CDR3 DNA stays, 60 bases, in frame from base 1. Reading the germline V gene (reference sequence) gives CDR1 LGHDT and CDR2 YNNKEL. After removal of 9 bases from V and 5 bases from J, the junction retains 26 bases not matched to a gene. The chain is encoded by TRBV3-1 (or the pseudogene TRBV3-2) joined to TRBJ1-5; 9 bases in the junction line up with TRBD1. The sequence came from a man aged 25 to 45 with active or convalescent COVID-19. Material for sequencing was peripheral blood. The sequenced DNA is TGTGCCAGGCCCTCAGTCGGTAGCCAACAGGGGGCTTCGGGGCATCAGCCCCAGCATTTT. Its protein reads: CARPSVGSQQGASGHQPQHF.